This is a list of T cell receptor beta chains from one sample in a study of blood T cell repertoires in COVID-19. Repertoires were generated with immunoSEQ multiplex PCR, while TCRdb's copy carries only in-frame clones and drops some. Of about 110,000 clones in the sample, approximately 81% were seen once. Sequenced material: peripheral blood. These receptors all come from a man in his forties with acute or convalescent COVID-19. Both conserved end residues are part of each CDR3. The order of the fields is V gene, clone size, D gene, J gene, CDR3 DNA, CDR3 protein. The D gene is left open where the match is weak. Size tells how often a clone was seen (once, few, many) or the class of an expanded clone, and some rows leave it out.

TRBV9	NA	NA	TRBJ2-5	TGTGCCAGCAGCGTAGCGACAGGACAAGAGACCCAGTACTTC	CASSVATGQETQYF
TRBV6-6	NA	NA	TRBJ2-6	TGTGCCAGCAGTCTTGGGCAGGGGAGAGGCTCTGGGGCCAACGTCCTGACTTTC	CASSLGQGRGSGANVLTF
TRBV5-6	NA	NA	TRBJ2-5	TGTGCCAGCAACCTCTTCAGCGGACCACACCAAGAGACCCAGTACTTC	CASNLFSGPHQETQYF
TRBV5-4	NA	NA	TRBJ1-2	TGTGCCAGCAGCTTGGCCGGGTCCTATGGCTACACCTTC	CASSLAGSYGYTF
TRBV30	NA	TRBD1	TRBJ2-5	TGTGCCTGGAGTGCAGGGGGCAGGAAGACCCAGTACTTC	CAWSAGGRKTQYF
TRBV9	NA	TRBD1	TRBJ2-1	TGTGCCAGCAGCCCCCGCTCGGGACAGCTCTACAATGAGCAGTTCTTC	CASSPRSGQLYNEQFF
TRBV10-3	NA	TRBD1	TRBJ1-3	TGTGCCACCTGGGACAGGGAGCAAGGAGGAAACACCATATATTTT	CATWDREQGGNTIYF
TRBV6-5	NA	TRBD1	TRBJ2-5	TGTGCCAGCAGAACCCGGACAGGGTCCCAAGAGACCCAGTACTTC	CASRTRTGSQETQYF
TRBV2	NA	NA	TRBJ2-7	TGTGCCAGCAGTGAAATACAGGGGGGGTCCTACGAGCAGTACTTC	CASSEIQGGSYEQYF
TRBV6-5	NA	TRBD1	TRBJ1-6	TGTGCCAGCAGGCAAGGACAGGGCCCCAATTCACCCCTCCACTTT	CASRQGQGPNSPLHF
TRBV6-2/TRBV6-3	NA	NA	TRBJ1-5	TGTGCCAGCAGTTACTCGAAAGAACGGCAGGGTGGGGATCAGCCCCAGCATTTT	CASSYSKERQGGDQPQHF
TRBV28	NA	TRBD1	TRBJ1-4	TGTGCCAGCAGTTGGTTTGCAGGGGGAAATGAAAAACTGTTTTTT	CASSWFAGGNEKLFF
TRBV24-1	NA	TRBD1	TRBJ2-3	TGTGCCACCAGTGCAACCGGGACAGGCACAGATACGCAGTATTTT	CATSATGTGTDTQYF
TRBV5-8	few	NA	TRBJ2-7	TGTGCCAGCAGCCGTAGAACCGGGATACCCTACGAGCAGTACTTC	CASSRRTGIPYEQYF
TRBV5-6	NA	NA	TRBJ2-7	TGTGCCAGCAGCCGTTACGGTAGCGGCTACGAGCAGTACTTC	CASSRYGSGYEQYF
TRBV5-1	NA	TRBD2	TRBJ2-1	TGCGCCAGCAGCCCCAGCCTAGCGGGAATCTACAATGAGCAGTTCTTC	CASSPSLAGIYNEQFF
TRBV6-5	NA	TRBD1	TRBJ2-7	TGTGCCAAACCGACAGGGTCCCACGAGCAGTACTTC	CAKPTGSHEQYF
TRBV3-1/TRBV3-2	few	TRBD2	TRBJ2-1	TGTGCCAGCAGCCTCCTAGGACTAGCGGTATACAATGAGCAGTTCTTC	CASSLLGLAVYNEQFF
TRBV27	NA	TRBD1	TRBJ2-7	TGTGCCAGCTCCCGGGACAGGGGGGACCAGCAGTACTTC	CASSRDRGDQQYF
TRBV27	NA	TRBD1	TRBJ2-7	TGTGCCAGCAGTCCCGGACAGGGGTACGAGCAGTACTTC	CASSPGQGYEQYF
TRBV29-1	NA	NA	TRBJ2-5	TGCAGCGTCGACTCTGGGTTAGGCCAGTACTTC	CSVDSGLGQYF
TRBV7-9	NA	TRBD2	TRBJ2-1	TGTGCCAGCAGCTTGGTGGGACTAGCGGGGTGGAATGAGCAGTTCTTC	CASSLVGLAGWNEQFF
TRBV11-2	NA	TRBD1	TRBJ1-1	TGTGCCAGCAGCTTACCTCGGGACAGGGGGCTCGGAACTGAAGCTTTCTTT	CASSLPRDRGLGTEAFF
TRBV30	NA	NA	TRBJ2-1	TGTGCCTGGAGCGTCGGGACTTTCAACAATGAGCAGTTCTTC	CAWSVGTFNNEQFF
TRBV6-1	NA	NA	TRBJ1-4	TGTGCCAGCAGTGAAGCGCGGGGGGAAAAACTGTTTTTT	CASSEARGEKLFF
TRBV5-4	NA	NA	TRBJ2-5	TGTGCCAGCAGCTTGGAACAGTTCTACCAAGAGACCCAGTACTTC	CASSLEQFYQETQYF
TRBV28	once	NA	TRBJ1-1	TGTGCCAGCACCGGAGGACGGTACACTGAAGCTTTCTTT	CASTGGRYTEAFF
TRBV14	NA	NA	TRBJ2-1	TGTGCCAGCAGCCAAGATCGGGGAGAGCAGTTCTTC	CASSQDRGEQFF
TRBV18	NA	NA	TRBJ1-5	TGTGCCAGCTCACCAGATCGGGGGGGTAATCAGCCCCAGCATTTT	CASSPDRGGNQPQHF
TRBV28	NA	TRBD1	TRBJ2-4	TGTGCCAGCAGTTTACCCGGACAGGTCAACATTCAGTACTTC	CASSLPGQVNIQYF
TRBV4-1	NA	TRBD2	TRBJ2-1	TGCGCCAGCAGCCAGTTGGGACTAGCGGACAATGAGCAGTTCTTC	CASSQLGLADNEQFF
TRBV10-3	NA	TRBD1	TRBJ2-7	TGTGCCCTACGGACAGGGACCACCTACGAGCAGTACTTC	CALRTGTTYEQYF
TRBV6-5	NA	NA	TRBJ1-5	TGTGCCAGCAAGGGGGGGGTTAGCAATCAGCCCCAGCATTTT	CASKGGVSNQPQHF
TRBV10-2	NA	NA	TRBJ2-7	TGCGCCAGCAGGGTCAGGGGAACCTCCTACGAGCAGTACTTC	CASRVRGTSYEQYF
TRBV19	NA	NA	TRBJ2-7	TGTGCCAGTAGTACCATCCGGGATCAACACGAGCAGTACTTC	CASSTIRDQHEQYF
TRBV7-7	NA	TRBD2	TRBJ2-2	TGTGCTAGCAGCTTAGGGCTAGCGGGAACCGGGGAGCTGTTTTTT	CASSLGLAGTGELFF
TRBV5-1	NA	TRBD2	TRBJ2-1	TGCGCCAGCAGCGGGAGTCAGGGAGGGCTGGTGGGAGAGCAGTTCTTC	CASSGSQGGLVGEQFF
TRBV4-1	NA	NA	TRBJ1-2	TGCGCCAGCAGCCCCCACGGGGGTTTCTATGGCTACACCTTC	CASSPHGGFYGYTF
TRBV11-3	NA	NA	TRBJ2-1	TGTGCCAGCAGCCCTCGGGGGTACAATGAGCAGTTCTTC	CASSPRGYNEQFF
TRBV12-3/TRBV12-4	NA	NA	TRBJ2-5	TGTGCCAGCAGTTTATGGGGGCTAGAGACCCAGTACTTC	CASSLWGLETQYF
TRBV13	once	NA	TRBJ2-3	TGTGCCAGCAGCTTAGGGGCCCTGGGGGGGCTCACAGATACGCAGTATTTT	CASSLGALGGLTDTQYF
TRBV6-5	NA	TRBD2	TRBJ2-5	TGTGCCAGCAGTTACCGGGCGGGGGGGCCGGAGACCCAGTACTTC	CASSYRAGGPETQYF
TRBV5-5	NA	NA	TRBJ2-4	TGTGCCAGCAGCTTGGCCCCAGGGGTCTTAGCCAAAAACATTCAGTACTTC	CASSLAPGVLAKNIQYF
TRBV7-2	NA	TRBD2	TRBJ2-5	TGTGCCAGCAGGCCCGGGACTAGCGTCGGAGGGGAGACCCAGTACTTC	CASRPGTSVGGETQYF
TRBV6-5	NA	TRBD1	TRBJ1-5	TGTGCCAGCAGCTTCAGGGGGTACAATCAGCCCCAGCATTTT	CASSFRGYNQPQHF
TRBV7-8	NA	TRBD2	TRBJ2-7	TGTGCCAGCTTAGGTAGAAGAGTAGCGGGGGCCGATAGCTCCTACGAGCAGTACTTC	CASLGRRVAGADSSYEQYF
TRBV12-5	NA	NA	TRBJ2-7	TGTGCTAGTGGTTCGAATCACAGGGCTGACGAGCAGTACTTC	CASGSNHRADEQYF
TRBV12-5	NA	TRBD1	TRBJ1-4	TGTGCTAGTGGTTCCCCCCCGGGACAGGCTAATGAAAAACTGTTTTTT	CASGSPPGQANEKLFF
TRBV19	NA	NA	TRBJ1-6	TGTGCCAGTAAAGGGGAAAACTCACCCCTCCACTTT	CASKGENSPLHF
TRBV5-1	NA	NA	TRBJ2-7	TGCGCCAGCAGCGCAGGACCCCTCGGGGGGCAGTACTTC	CASSAGPLGGQYF
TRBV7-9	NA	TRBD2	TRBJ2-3	TGTGCCAGCCAGCGGGGCCCCTACAAGTATTTT	CASQRGPYKYF
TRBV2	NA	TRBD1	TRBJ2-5	TGTGCCGGACACAGGGGGCAAGAGACCCAGTACTTC	CAGHRGQETQYF
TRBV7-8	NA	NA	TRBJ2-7	TGTGCCAGCAGCTTACAACAGAAGCAGGACGAGCAGTACTTC	CASSLQQKQDEQYF
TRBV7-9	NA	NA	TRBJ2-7	TGTGCCAGCAGCTTAGCGCACCGGGGGGCGAAGTACGAGCAGTACTTC	CASSLAHRGAKYEQYF